This T cell receptor (beta chain) was sequenced for a study of blood T cells in healthy people across ages. Germline V gene sequence: CDR1 DFQATT, CDR2 SNEGSKA (reference sequence). Between the trimmed V and J ends, which lost 0 bases and 5 bases, there was a span of 13 bases. The CDR3 has 14 amino acids. This clonotype was seen a handful of times. Then a second PCR, running about 6 to 12 cycles, was carried out with a sample-barcoded 5' primer and a J-beta primer mix. Using its own MiXCR run on the 5' RACE reads, TCRdb lists one record per CDR3 protein. In the table there are around 1.5 million distinct CDR3 sequences, about 35% of which are singletons.

This receptor was identified in a woman aged 25-40 years in good health. The chain couples TRBV20-1 to TRBJ1-2; D uncertain. Sequenced input: blood. In DNA, the CDR3 is TGCAGTGCTAGAGATAACGCACTTCGTTATGGCTACACCTTC. Translated: CSARDNALRYGYTF.